The clone carrying this T cell receptor (beta chain) turned up a few times. The ends were cut back, 2 bases at V and 7 bases at J, with 21 bases in the middle. The CDR3 runs 16 residues. The V gene's germline CDR1 is ENHRY and CDR2 SYGVKD. This specimen belongs to a study of response to subunit inactivated influenza vaccine. One entry per CDR3 protein results from TCRdb running MiXCR on the RT-PCR reads. The sample contains roughly 790,000 distinct CDR3 sequences, around 20% of which appear only once. The chain is built from TRBV10-3 and TRBJ2-7; D is tentatively TRBD1 or TRBD2 (6 bases each). The specimen comprised PBMCs from blood, sampled around 5 days after vaccination. This receptor was taken from a man aged 45-65 years who received an inactivated influenza vaccine. CDR3 loop: CAISEIRGGVPREQYF. CDR3 sequence (DNA): TGTGCCATCAGTGAGATCAGGGGCGGGGTCCCCCGAGAGCAGTACTTC.